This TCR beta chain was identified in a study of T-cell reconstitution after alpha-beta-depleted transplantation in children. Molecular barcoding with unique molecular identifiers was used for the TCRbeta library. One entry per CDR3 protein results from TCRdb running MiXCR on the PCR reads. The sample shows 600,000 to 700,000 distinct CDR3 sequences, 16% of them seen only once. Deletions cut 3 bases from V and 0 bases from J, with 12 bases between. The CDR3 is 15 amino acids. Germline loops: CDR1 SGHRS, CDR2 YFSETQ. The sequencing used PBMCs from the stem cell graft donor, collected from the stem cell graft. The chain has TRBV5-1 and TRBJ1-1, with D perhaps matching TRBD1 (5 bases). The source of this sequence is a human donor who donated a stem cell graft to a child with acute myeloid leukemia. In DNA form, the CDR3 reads TGCGCCAGCAGCTCTTTGGAGGGGATGAACACTGAAGCTTTCTTT. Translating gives CASSSLEGMNTEAFF.